The 15 T cell receptor beta chains below come from one sample, sequenced in a study of blood T cells in healthy people across ages. Together with a sample-barcoded 5' primer, a J-beta primer mix was included in a second PCR lasting about 6 to 11 cycles. Using its own MiXCR run on the 5' RACE reads, TCRdb lists one record per CDR3 protein. The sample carries hundreds of thousands of distinct CDR3 sequences, approximately 30% recorded once. The sequenced sample consisted of blood. The receptors here all came from a woman older than 75 in good health.

This clonotype occurred many times. The rearrangement links TRBV5-1 to TRBJ2-1; weak D call: TRBD1 (6 bases). CDR1 is SGHRS, CDR2 YFSETQ, per germline. The CDR3 contains 14 residues. Trimming shortened V by 4 bases and J by 8 bases, and 16 bases separated the two germline ends. The CDR3 DNA sequence: TGCGCCAGCAGCGCTTATACCAACAGGGATGAGCAGTTCTTC. The encoded protein is CASSAYTNRDEQFF.

V and J are TRBV29-1 and TRBJ2-1; D gene uncertain. Trimming took off 2 bases at V and 6 bases at J, with 11 bases between the two ends. The CDR3 sequence is 13 residues long. Germline V CDR1 and CDR2: SQVTM, ANQGSEA. The CDR3, as DNA: TGCAGCGTTGAAAGAGCTAGGACCAATGAGCAGTTCTTC. Translating it yields CSVERARTNEQFF.

This clonotype was recorded a few times. This chain links TRBV7-6 with TRBJ2-7; weak D call: TRBD2 (5 bases). Per germline, CDR1 SGHVS and CDR2 FNYEAQ. There are 14 residues in the CDR3. V was shortened by 1 base and J by 6 bases, with 13 bases between the two germline ends. The CDR3 sequence is CASSLGGKSTEQYF. CDR3 DNA: TGTGCCAGCAGCTTAGGAGGGAAAAGCACCGAGCAGTACTTC.

Concerning this clonotype: Given a much more abundant clone one base away, this may be a read error. This rearrangement joins TRBV27 to TRBJ1-5, with TRBD1 as a possible D gene (6 bases). Germline V CDR1 and CDR2: MNHEY, SMNVEV (reference sequence). V gave up 6 bases and J gave up 5 bases, with 14 bases separating them. The CDR3 is 14 residues long. The CDR3 nucleotides read TGTGCCAGCAGGGAACGGGACAACGATCAGCCCCAGCATTTT. It translates to CASRERDNDQPQHF.

The chain has TRBV30 and TRBJ2-1, with TRBD2 as a possible D gene (6 bases). The V gene's germline CDR1 is GTSNPN and CDR2 SVGIG (reference sequence). The CDR3 spans 13 residues. V lost 4 bases to trimming and J lost 13 bases, with 20 bases between them. As DNA, the CDR3 is TGTGCCTGGATGCGGGGCAGATTAAATAAACAGTTCTTC. Its protein is CAWMRGRLNKQFF.

Regarding this clonotype: Possible read error: a much larger clone is one base away. The J gene is TRBJ2-7, the V gene TRBV6-5; D remains ambiguous. CDR1 MNHEY and CDR2 SVGAGI come from the germline V gene. V lost 7 bases, J lost 7 bases, and 17 bases lay in between. This CDR3 region has 13 residues. DNA of the CDR3: TGTGCCAGCATCGGACGCCCCCTCAATGAGCAGTACTTC. Translating gives CASIGRPLNEQYF.

The chain uses TRBV3-1 and TRBJ1-5, with 7 bases aligning to TRBD1. The V segment lost 5 bases and the J segment 4 bases; nucleotides outside the gene matches: 5. Germline V gene lookup returns CDR1 LGHDT and CDR2 YNNKEL (reference sequence). The CDR3 is made up of 14 amino acids. The CDR3 sequence: CASSYTGENQPQHF. In DNA, the CDR3 is TGTGCCAGCAGCTACACAGGGGAAAATCAGCCCCAGCATTTT.

The genes are TRBV5-1 and TRBJ2-7; 7 bases are a match to TRBD1. The DNA end is more similar to TRBJ2-5, so the J call may be wrong. The CDR3 extends over 16 amino acids. Germline V gene sequence: CDR1 SGHRS, CDR2 YFSETQ. The CDR3 is CASSGRQGVQQETQYF. CDR3 coding DNA: TGCGCCAGCAGCGGGCGACAGGGCGTCCAGCAAGAGACCCAGTACTTC.

This chain uses TRBV30 with TRBJ1-2; D gene unclear. Trimming removed 2 bases from V and 8 bases from J, with 15 bases in between. The CDR3 has 13 amino acids. Germline loops: CDR1 GTSNPN, CDR2 SVGIG (reference sequence). CDR3 DNA: TGTGCCTGGAGTCCACCAATCGTCGGGGGCTACACCTTC. It yields the protein CAWSPPIVGGYTF.

This clonotype turned up a few times. The rearrangement links TRBV15 to TRBJ1-1; 8 bases line up with TRBD1. In germline, CDR1 is LNHNV, CDR2 YYDKDF (reference sequence). The CDR3 is 15 residues long. V shed 1 base and J 3 bases; nucleotides not matched to a gene: 4. CDR3 nucleotide sequence: TGTGCCACCAGCAGAGTCACAGGGGGGTACACTGAAGCTTTCTTT. Encoded protein: CATSRVTGGYTEAFF.

In its sample, this clonotype was seen a few times. The genes are TRBV12-3 or TRBV12-4 and TRBJ1-4; 10 bases align to TRBD1. V was pared by 5 bases and J by 7 bases, with 10 bases of the junction left unmatched. This CDR3 is 16 amino acids long. CDR3 protein: CASSPSGTGAGEKLFF. CDR3 sequence (DNA): TGTGCCAGCAGTCCCTCCGGGACAGGGGCCGGTGAAAAACTGTTTTTT.

Only a few counts were recorded for this clonotype. The rearrangement joins TRBV9 to TRBJ2-5; 7 bases are shared with TRBD2. V lost 6 bases, J lost 11 bases, and 10 bases stayed unmatched. The CDR3 has 12 residues. Looked up from germline, CDR1 is SGDLS and CDR2 is YYNGEE. CDR3 residues: CASKGGGNEQYF. DNA of the CDR3: TGTGCCAGCAAGGGCGGGGGTAATGAGCAGTACTTC.

This clonotype appeared many times. V usage is TRBV7-2 and J usage is TRBJ2-3; D unclear. Trimming took 5 bases from V and 5 from J, leaving 26 bases between them. The CDR3 contains 18 residues. Germline lookup yields CDR1 SGHTA and CDR2 FQGNSA. CDR3 nucleotide sequence: TGTGCCAGCAGCCCCGCAAGATCGCTGGCCATGCCGGTAGATACGCAGTATTTT. Residues: CASSPARSLAMPVDTQYF.

As for this clonotype: Possible read error: a much larger clone is one base away. V is TRBV5-1 and J is TRBJ2-7; TRBD2 matches at 12 bases. This CDR3 region has 15 residues. After removal of 9 bases from V and 7 bases from J, the junction contained 14 bases not matched to a gene. Germline V gene data show CDR1 as SGHRS and CDR2 as YFSETQ. The CDR3: CATRLAGESHNEQYF. CDR3 in DNA: TGCGCCACCAGACTAGCGGGGGAATCCCACAATGAGCAGTACTTC.

This clonotype was recorded once. The chain employs TRBV20-1 and TRBJ1-5, with a tentative D call TRBD1 (6 bases). The V end was cut by 6 bases, the J end by 0 bases, with 15 bases between. The CDR3 covers 15 residues. Germline V gene lookup returns CDR1 DFQATT and CDR2 SNEGSKA (reference sequence). This chain's CDR3 is CSAFAQGSSNQPQHF. CDR3 sequence (DNA): TGCAGTGCCTTCGCCCAGGGGTCTAGCAATCAGCCCCAGCATTTT.